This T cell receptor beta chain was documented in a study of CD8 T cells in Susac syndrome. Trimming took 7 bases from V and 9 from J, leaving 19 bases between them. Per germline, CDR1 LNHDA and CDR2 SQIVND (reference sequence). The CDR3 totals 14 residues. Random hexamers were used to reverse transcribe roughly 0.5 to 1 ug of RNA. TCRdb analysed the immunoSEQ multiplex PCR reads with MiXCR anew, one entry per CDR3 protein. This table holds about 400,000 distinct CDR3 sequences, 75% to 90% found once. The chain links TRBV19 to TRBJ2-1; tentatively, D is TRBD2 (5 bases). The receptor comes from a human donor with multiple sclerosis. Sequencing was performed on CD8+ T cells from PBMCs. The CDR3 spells CASMRALVGGEQFF. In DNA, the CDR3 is TGTGCCAGTATGAGGGCCCTAGTGGGCGGTGAGCAGTTCTTC.